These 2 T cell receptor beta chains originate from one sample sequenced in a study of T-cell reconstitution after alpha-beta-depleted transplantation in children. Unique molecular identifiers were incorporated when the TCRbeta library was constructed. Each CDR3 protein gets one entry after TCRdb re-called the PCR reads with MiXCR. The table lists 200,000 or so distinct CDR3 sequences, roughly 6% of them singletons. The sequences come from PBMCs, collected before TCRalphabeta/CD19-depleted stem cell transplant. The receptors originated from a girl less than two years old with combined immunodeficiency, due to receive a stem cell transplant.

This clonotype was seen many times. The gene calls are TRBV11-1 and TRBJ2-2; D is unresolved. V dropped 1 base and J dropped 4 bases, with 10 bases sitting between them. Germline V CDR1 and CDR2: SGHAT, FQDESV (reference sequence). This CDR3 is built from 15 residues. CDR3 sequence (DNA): TGTGCCAGCAGCTTAGGGCGAGGAACCACCGGGGAGCTGTTTTTT. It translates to CASSLGRGTTGELFF.

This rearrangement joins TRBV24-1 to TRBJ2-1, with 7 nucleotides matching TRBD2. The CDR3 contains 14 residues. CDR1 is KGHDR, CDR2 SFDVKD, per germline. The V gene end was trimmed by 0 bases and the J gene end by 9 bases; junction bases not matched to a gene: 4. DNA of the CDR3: TGTGCCACCAGTGATTTGCTTGGGGGGGGTGAGCAGTTCTTC. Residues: CATSDLLGGGEQFF.